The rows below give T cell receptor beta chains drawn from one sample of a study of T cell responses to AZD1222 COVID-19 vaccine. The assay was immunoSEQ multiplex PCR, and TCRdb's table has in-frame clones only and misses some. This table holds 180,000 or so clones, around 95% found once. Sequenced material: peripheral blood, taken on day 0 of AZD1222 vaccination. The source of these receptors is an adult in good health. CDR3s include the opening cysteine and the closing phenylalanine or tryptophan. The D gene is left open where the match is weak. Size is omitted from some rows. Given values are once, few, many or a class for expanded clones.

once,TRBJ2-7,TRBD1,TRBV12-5,CASGLGQGHTYEQYF,TGTGCTAGTGGTTTGGGACAGGGGCATACCTACGAGCAGTACTTC
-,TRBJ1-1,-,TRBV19,CASSIPVGTEAFF,TGTGCCAGTAGTATCCCCGTAGGCACTGAAGCTTTCTTT
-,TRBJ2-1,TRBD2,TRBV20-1,CSAREGGQFF,TGCAGTGCACGGGAGGGCGGGCAGTTCTTC
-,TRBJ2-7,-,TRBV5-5,CASTPNLYEQYF,TGTGCCAGCACCCCCAACCTCTACGAGCAGTACTTC
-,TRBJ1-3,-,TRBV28,CASSLRGSYSGNTIYF,TGTGCCAGCAGTTTGAGGGGGTCTTACTCTGGAAACACCATATATTTT
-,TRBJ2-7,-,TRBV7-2,CASSLNLRPYEQYF,TGTGCCAGCAGCTTAAACCTCCGTCCCTACGAGCAGTACTTC
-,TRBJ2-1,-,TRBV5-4,CASSLGSRPFKSYNEQFF,TGTGCCAGCAGCTTGGGTAGCCGCCCTTTCAAATCCTACAATGAGCAGTTCTTC
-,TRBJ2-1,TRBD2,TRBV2,CRGAPLAGVISAYNEQFF,TGCCGAGGAGCCCCTCTAGCGGGAGTGATTTCGGCCTACAATGAGCAGTTCTTC
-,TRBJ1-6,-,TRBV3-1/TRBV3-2,CASSQVSSGNSPLHF,TGTGCCAGCAGCCAAGTGTCGTCCGGGAATTCACCCCTCCACTTT
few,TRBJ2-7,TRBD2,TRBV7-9,CASSPGTSGYEQYF,TGTGCCAGCAGCCCCGGGACTAGCGGGTACGAGCAGTACTTC
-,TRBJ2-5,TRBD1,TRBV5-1,CASGTGGQETQYF,TGCGCCAGCGGGACAGGGGGCCAAGAGACCCAGTACTTC
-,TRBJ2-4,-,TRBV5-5,CASSLRQPLNIQYF,TGTGCCAGCAGCTTGCGTCAGCCGTTAAACATTCAGTACTTC
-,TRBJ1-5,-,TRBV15,CATGEGEIYHQPQHF,TGTGCCACCGGCGAAGGGGAGATTTATCATCAGCCCCAGCATTTT
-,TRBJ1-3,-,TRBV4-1,CASSQEGNTIYF,TGCGCCAGCAGCCAAGAAGGAAACACCATATATTTT
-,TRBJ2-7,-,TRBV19,CASSERNEQYF,TGTGCCAGTAGCGAACGAAACGAGCAGTACTTC
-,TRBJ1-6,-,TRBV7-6,CASSLDVAEGSYNSPLHF,TGTGCCAGCAGCTTAGACGTGGCTGAAGGCTCCTATAATTCACCCCTCCACTTT
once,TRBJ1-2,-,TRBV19,CASSMGGFYGYTF,TGTGCCAGTAGTATGGGAGGGTTCTATGGCTACACCTTC
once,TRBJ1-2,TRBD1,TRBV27,CASSFSRDRANYGYTF,TGTGCCAGCAGTTTCAGCCGGGACAGAGCTAACTATGGCTACACCTTC
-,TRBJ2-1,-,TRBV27,CASSLSFYGSRYTYNEQFF,TGTGCCAGCAGTTTATCGTTTTATGGCAGCCGGTACACCTACAATGAGCAGTTCTTC
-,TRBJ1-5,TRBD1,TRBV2,CASRQQGENQPQHF,TGTGCCAGCAGGCAACAGGGGGAAAATCAGCCCCAGCATTTT
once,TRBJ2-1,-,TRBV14,CASSPRMNNEQFF,TGTGCCAGCAGCCCGCGTATGAACAATGAGCAGTTCTTC
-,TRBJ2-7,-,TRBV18,CASSKDRPYEQYF,TGTGCCAGCTCAAAGGACAGACCCTACGAGCAGTACTTC
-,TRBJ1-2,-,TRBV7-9,CASSLVLAGNYGYTF,TGTGCCAGCAGCTTAGTTCTGGCCGGAAACTATGGCTACACCTTC
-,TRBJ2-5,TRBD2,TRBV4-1,CASSQVWLAGKETQYF,TGCGCCAGCAGCCAAGTGTGGCTAGCGGGGAAAGAGACCCAGTACTTC
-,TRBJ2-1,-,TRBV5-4,CASSGRENEQFF,TGTGCCAGCAGCGGCCGGGAAAATGAGCAGTTCTTC
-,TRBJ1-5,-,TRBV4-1,CASSQGGQPQHF,TGCGCCAGCAGCCAAGGGGGACAGCCCCAGCATTTT
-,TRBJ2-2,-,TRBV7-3,CASSRAANTGELFF,TGTGCCAGCAGTAGAGCGGCGAACACCGGGGAGCTGTTTTTT
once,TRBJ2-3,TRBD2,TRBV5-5,CASSPGLGAQSLPGTDTQYF,TGTGCCAGCAGCCCCGGACTAGGCGCGCAGTCCCTCCCGGGCACAGATACGCAGTATTTT
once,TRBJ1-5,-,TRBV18,CASSPDRSQPQHF,TGTGCCAGCTCACCGGACAGATCGCAGCCCCAGCATTTT
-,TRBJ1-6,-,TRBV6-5,CASRIYNSPLHF,TGTGCCAGCAGGATCTACAATTCACCCCTCCACTTT
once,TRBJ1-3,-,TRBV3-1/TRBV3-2,CASSQVSRPGNTIYF,TGTGCCAGCAGCCAGGTCTCCCGACCTGGAAACACCATATATTTT
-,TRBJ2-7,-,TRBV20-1,CSASPQGQRSYEQYF,TGCAGTGCTAGTCCCCAGGGGCAGAGAAGCTACGAGCAGTACTTC
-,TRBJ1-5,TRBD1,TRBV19,CATSSGQGNWQPQHF,TGTGCCACCTCATCCGGACAGGGTAACTGGCAGCCCCAGCATTTT
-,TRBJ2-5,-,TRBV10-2,CATTRGQEETQYF,TGCGCCACTACAAGAGGGCAGGAAGAGACCCAGTACTTC
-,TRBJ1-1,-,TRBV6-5,CASRIQGTEAFF,TGTGCCAGCAGGATACAGGGCACTGAAGCTTTCTTT
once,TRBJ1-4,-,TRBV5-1,CASSLEGRVEKLFF,TGCGCCAGCAGCTTGGAAGGGAGGGTAGAAAAACTGTTTTTT
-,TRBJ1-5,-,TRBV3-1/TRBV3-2,CASSQVGGRLNQPQHF,TGTGCCAGCAGCCAAGTGGGAGGGCGGCTCAATCAGCCCCAGCATTTT
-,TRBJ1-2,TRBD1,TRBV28,CASSLARGGYGYTF,TGTGCCAGCAGTTTAGCCAGGGGGGGCTATGGCTACACCTTC
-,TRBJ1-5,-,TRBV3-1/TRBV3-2,CASSQGGRSNQPQHF,TGTGCCAGCAGCCAAGGGGGACGGAGCAATCAGCCCCAGCATTTT
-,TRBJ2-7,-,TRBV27,CASSSRATYEQYF,TGTGCCAGCAGTTCCCGGGCTACCTACGAGCAGTACTTC
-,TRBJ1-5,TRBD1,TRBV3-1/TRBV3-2,CASSRQGGSNQPQHF,TGTGCCAGCAGCAGACAGGGAGGGAGCAATCAGCCCCAGCATTTT
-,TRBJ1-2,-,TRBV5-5,CASSFDRNGYTF,TGTGCCAGCAGCTTCGATAGGAATGGCTACACCTTC